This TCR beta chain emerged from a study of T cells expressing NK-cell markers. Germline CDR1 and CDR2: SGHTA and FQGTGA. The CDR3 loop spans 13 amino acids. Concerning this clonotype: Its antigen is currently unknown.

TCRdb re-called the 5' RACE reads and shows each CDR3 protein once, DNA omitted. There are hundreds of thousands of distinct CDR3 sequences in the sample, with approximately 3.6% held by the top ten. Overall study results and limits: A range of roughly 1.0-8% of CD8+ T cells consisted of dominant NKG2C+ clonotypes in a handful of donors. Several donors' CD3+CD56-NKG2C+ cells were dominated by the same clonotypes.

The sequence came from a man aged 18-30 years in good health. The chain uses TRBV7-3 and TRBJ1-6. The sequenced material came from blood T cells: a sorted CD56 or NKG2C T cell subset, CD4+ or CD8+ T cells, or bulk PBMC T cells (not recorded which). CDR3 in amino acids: CASSLTGSSPLHF.